This TCR beta chain was sequenced for a study of cytomegalovirus exposure and HLA in healthy donors. Study results and limitations: Overall, under 200 TCR beta chains were annotated as cytomegalovirus-associated.

This clone has just one count. No antigen is known for it. 60 Vbeta and 13 Jbeta primers were used in PCR. Authors' data handling: Unique TCR beta chains numbered around 75 million in a later analysis, with around 11 million shared. Profiled with immunoSEQ multiplex PCR; TCRdb holds only in-frame clones, not every one. V, J and clone size are taken as reported in that table, and D and trimming were inferred from the DNA itself. Here the sample spans over 60,000 clones, 65% to 80% being singletons. The TCR comes from a young woman in good health and CMV-seronegative. The sample consisted of PBMCs.

CDR3 coding DNA: TGTGCCACCAGCACAGGGATGAACACTGAAGCTTTCTTT. Translated: CATSTGMNTEAFF. The chain carries TRBV15 and TRBJ1-1, with a tentative D call TRBD1 (5 bases). This CDR3 region has 13 residues. CDR1 and CDR2 (germline): LNHNV, YYDKDF (reference sequence). The V gene lost 4 bases and the J gene lost 0 bases, with 6 bases spanning the gap. Full variable domain (outside the CDR3, taken from reference TRBV15 and TRBJ1-1): DAMVIQNPRYQVTQFGKPVTLSCSQTLNHNVMYWYQQKSSQAPKLLFHYYDKDFNNEADTPDNFQSRRPNTSFCFLDIRSPGLGDTAMYLCATSTGMNTEAFFGQGTRLTVV.